Detailed here is one T cell receptor beta chain. This entry is derived from a study of cytomegalovirus exposure and HLA in healthy donors. Germline-derived CDR1 and CDR2 are GTSNPN and SVGIG (reference sequence). The CDR3 runs to 15 residues. J gave up 6 bases and V 5 bases, and 11 bases lay outside the gene matches. The study ran its PCR with 60 Vbeta and 13 Jbeta primers. Sequenced by immunoSEQ multiplex PCR; TCRdb stores in-frame clones only, minus some. The sample lists some 180,000 clones, around 80% occurring once. The source is a man in his late teens or twenties in good health and CMV-seronegative. Material: PBMCs. The chain couples TRBV30 to TRBJ1-2; TRBD1 matches 11 bases. Written as DNA, the CDR3 is TGTGCCTGGGCAGTCGGGACAGGGGGGATCAATGGCTACACCTTC. This gives the protein CAWAVGTGGINGYTF.